The 9 T cell receptor beta chains below come from one sample, sequenced in a study of read filtering for tumor transcriptome and immune sequencing (dated by TCRdb to 2018 to 2021). Instrument used: Illumina HiSeq 4000. TCR libraries were built from approximately 400 ng RNA with the Immunoverse kit, using molecular barcoded adaptors covering alpha/delta and beta/gamma chains. TCRdb applied fastp at Q25 and MiXCR to the public reads, then kept only in-frame beta chains. Each CDR3 protein appears once, grouped with its most common genes and DNA. The sample profile shows 100,000 to 150,000 distinct CDR3 sequences; roughly 13% of them were found once. Clones ranked in the top ten supply roughly 9.6% of the sample. Sequencing was carried out using a population of CD138-negative cells sorted from bone marrow. Explained via the paper, the cell subset or site label denotes: bone marrow mononuclear cells depleted of CD138+ plasma/myeloma cells by negative magnetic selection. Receptors were obtained from a donor at least 40 years old with multiple myeloma.

In its sample, this clonotype was seen many times. The V gene is TRBV20-1, the J gene TRBJ2-3; 11 nucleotides agree with TRBD2. Germline assignment: CDR1 DFQATT and CDR2 SNEGSKA (reference sequence). The CDR3 extends over 18 amino acids. V gave up 0 bases and J gave up 6 bases; unmatched junction bases: 14. The CDR3 is CSARDSTPIAGGRDTQYF. The CDR3, as DNA: TGCAGTGCTAGAGATTCAACCCCCATAGCGGGAGGGCGGGATACGCAGTATTTT.

This clonotype was counted ten times or more. The chain couples TRBV4-2 to TRBJ2-1, with TRBD1 matching 9 bases. The V and J ends lost 4 bases and 4 bases, in that order; junction bases with no gene match: 8. This CDR3 is built from 16 residues. The germline V gene encodes CDR1 LGHNA and CDR2 YNFKEQ. The CDR3 spells CASSREGQGPYNEQFF. DNA for the CDR3: TGTGCCAGCAGCCGAGAAGGACAGGGGCCTTACAATGAGCAGTTCTTC.

This clonotype has at least ten counts. A read error may produce the germline difference seen at one junction end. The rearrangement links TRBV6-2 or TRBV6-3 to TRBJ2-1; tentatively, D is TRBD1 (5 bases). Germline V CDR1 and CDR2: MNHEY, SVGEGT. CDR3 length: 17 residues. As DNA, the CDR3 is TGTGCCAGCAGTTACTCCAGGACACAGAGCTCCTTCAATGAGCAGTTCTTC. It specifies CASSYSRTQSSFNEQFF.

This clonotype was found many times. The rearrangement links TRBV7-8 to TRBJ2-2; 9 nucleotides match TRBD1. Germline assignment: CDR1 SGHVS and CDR2 FQNEAQ. The length of the CDR3 is 15 residues. The V segment lost 7 bases and the J segment 3 bases; nucleotides outside the gene matches: 6. CDR3 loop: CASNPGQGDTGELFF. For the CDR3, the DNA is TGTGCCAGCAACCCGGGACAGGGAGACACCGGGGAGCTGTTTTTT.

The rearrangement joins TRBV20-1 to TRBJ2-5, with 7 bases matching TRBD1. The V gene's germline CDR1 is DFQATT and CDR2 SNEGSKA (reference sequence). The CDR3 contains 11 residues. The CDR3 DNA reads as TGCAGCGTGACAGGGCTGGAGACCCAGTACTTC. Translating it yields CSVTGLETQYF.

This clonotype was observed many times. This chain uses TRBV18 with TRBJ1-6; D ambiguous. V was shortened by 3 bases and J by 7 bases, with 4 bases between the two germline ends. CDR3 length: 12 amino acids. CDR1 and CDR2 from the germline V gene are KGHSH and LQKENI. CDR3 DNA: TGTGCCAGCTCACCTGGGAATTCACCCCTCCACTTT. Translating it yields CASSPGNSPLHF.

The sample holds many counts of this clonotype. CDR3 residues: CASSYATGPVPLHF. In DNA, the CDR3 is TGTGCCAGCAGTTACGCGACAGGACCGGTCCCTCTCCACTTT. The chain joins TRBV6-5 to TRBJ1-6; the D gene is possibly TRBD1 (6 bases). V dropped 2 bases and J dropped 16 bases, with 18 bases sitting between them. The CDR3 runs 14 residues. Germline V gives CDR1 MNHEY, CDR2 SVGAGI.

This clonotype occurred many times. The chain is built from TRBV5-1 and TRBJ2-1; 9 bases are a match to TRBD2. Germline-derived CDR1 and CDR2 are SGHRS and YFSETQ. The length of the CDR3 is 15 residues. J was trimmed by 8 bases and V by 3 bases; bases with no gene match: 9. DNA of the CDR3: TGCGCCAGCAGCTCTCAAGGTAGCGGGGGCTATGAGCAGTTCTTC. As protein: CASSSQGSGGYEQFF.

To note about this clonotype: A single base separates this from a much larger clone, so it may be a read error. The genes are TRBV6-6 and TRBJ1-2; D ambiguous. This CDR3 region has 14 residues. Trimming left V 2 bases short and J 3 bases short, with 10 bases between. CDR1 is MNHNY, CDR2 SVGAGI, per germline (reference sequence). CDR3 DNA: TGTGCCAGCAGTTACGACGGAATTGACTATGGCTACACCTTC. As protein: CASSYDGIDYGYTF.